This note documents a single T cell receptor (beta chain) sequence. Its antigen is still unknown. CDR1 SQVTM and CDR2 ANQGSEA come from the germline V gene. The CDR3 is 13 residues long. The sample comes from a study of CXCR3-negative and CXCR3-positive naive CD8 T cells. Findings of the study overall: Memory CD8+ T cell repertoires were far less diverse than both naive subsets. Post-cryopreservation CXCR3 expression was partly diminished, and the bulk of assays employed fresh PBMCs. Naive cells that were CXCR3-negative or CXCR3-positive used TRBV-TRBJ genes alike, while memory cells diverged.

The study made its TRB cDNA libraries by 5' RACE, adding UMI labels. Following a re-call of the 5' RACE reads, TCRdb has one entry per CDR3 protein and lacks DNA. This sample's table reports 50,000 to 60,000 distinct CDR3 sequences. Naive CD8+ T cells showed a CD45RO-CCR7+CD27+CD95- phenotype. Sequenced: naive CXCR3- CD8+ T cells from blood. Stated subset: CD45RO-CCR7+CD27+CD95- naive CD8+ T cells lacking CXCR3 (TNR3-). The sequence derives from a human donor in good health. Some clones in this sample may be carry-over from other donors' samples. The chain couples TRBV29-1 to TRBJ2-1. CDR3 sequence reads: CSVVDRLYNEQFF.